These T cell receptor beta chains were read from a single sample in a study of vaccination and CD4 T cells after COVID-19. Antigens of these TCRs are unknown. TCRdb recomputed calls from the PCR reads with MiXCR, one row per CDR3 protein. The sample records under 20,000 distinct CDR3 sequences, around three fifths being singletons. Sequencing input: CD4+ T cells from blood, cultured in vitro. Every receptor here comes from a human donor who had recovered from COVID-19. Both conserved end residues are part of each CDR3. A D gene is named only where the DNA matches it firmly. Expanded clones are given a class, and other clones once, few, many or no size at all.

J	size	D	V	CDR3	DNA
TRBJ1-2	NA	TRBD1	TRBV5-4	CASSIPGQGFYGYTF	TGTGCCAGCAGCATACCGGGACAGGGCTTCTATGGCTACACCTTC
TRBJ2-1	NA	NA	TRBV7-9	CASTLNSGLNEQFF	TGTGCCAGCACATTAAATAGCGGCCTCAATGAGCAGTTCTTC
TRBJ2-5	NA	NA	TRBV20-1	CSARDIETQYF	TGCAGTGCTAGAGATATAGAGACCCAGTACTTC
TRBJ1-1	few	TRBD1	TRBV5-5	CASSYDRATEAFF	TGTGCCAGCAGTTACGACAGGGCCACTGAAGCTTTCTTT
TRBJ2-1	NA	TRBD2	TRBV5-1	CASSRLADNSYNEQFF	TGCGCCAGCAGCCGTCTAGCGGACAACTCCTACAATGAGCAGTTCTTC
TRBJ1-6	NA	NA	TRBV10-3	CAIRESVIGGSPLHF	TGTGCCATCAGGGAAAGTGTAATAGGGGGTTCACCCCTCCACTTT
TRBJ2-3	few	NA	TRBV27	CASKVCTDTQYF	TGTGCCAGCAAGGTATGCACAGATACGCAGTATTTT
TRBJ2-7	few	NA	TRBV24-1	CATSDLPGTVGPDYEQYF	TGTGCCACCAGTGATTTGCCCGGGACGGTCGGGCCAGACTACGAGCAGTACTTC
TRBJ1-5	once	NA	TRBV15	CATSRLLGDSFSNQPQHF	TGTGCCACCAGCAGACTGCTCGGCGACAGCTTTAGCAATCAGCCCCAGCATTTT
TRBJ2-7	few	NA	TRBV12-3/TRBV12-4	CASSRTTYEQYF	TGTGCCAGCAGCAGAACCACGTACGAGCAGTACTTC
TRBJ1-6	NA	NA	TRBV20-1	CSARDRGNYNSPLHF	TGCAGTGCTAGAGATCGAGGAAACTATAATTCACCCCTCCACTTT
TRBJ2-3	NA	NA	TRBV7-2	CASSPNPPSGRGTDTQYF	TGTGCCAGCAGCCCAAACCCCCCGTCTGGCCGGGGCACAGATACGCAGTATTTT
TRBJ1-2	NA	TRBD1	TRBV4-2	CASSSSQGAYGYTF	TGTGCCAGCAGCTCGTCACAGGGGGCCTATGGCTACACCTTC
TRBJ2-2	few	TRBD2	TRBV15	CATSRDVGLAGFTGELFF	TGTGCCACCAGCAGAGATGTAGGACTAGCGGGATTCACCGGGGAGCTGTTTTTT
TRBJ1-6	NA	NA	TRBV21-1	CASSIPGREDSPLHF	TGTGCCAGCAGCATCCCGGGACGGGAAGATTCACCCCTCCACTTT
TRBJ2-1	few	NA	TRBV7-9	CASSSDVNEQFF	TGTGCCAGCAGCTCCGATGTCAATGAGCAGTTCTTC
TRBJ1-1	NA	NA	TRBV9	CASSVDNRHTEAFF	TGTGCCAGCAGCGTAGATAACAGGCACACTGAAGCTTTCTTT
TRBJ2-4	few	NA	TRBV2	CATTTGLFLGIQYF	TGTGCCACAACAACGGGACTTTTCCTCGGCATTCAGTACTTC
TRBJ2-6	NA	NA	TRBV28	CASSSRGSGANVLTF	TGTGCCAGCAGTAGCCGTGGCTCTGGGGCCAACGTCCTGACTTTC
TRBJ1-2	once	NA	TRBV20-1	CSAPPSASGNYGYTF	TGCAGTGCTCCCCCATCGGCCTCTGGGAACTATGGCTACACCTTC